The rows below give T cell receptor beta chains drawn from one sample of a study of blood T cell repertoires in COVID-19. Assay: immunoSEQ multiplex PCR; the TCRdb copy retains only in-frame clones and omits some. The data hold over 85,000 clones, with around 90% observed a single time. Sequences were obtained from peripheral blood. The receptor source for this set is a woman between 45 and 65 years old with COVID-19, enrolled during active disease. CDR3s leave out the opening cysteine and the closing phenylalanine or tryptophan. Each record gives: V gene, J gene, D gene, CDR3 protein. A D gene is named only where the DNA matches it firmly.

>TRBV2|TRBJ2-1|TRBD2
ANQGLAAHNEQF
>TRBV5-1|TRBJ2-1|TRBD2
ASSPGTSGGWEAQF
>TRBV21-1|TRBJ2-1|.
ASSKKGYRGPNRHNEQF
>TRBV5-1|TRBJ2-3|.
ASRSRGTTDTQY
>TRBV20-1|TRBJ1-2|TRBD1
SAGTGEGYT
>TRBV3-1/TRBV3-2|TRBJ2-2|TRBD2
ASSRGLAGVGTGELF
>TRBV29-1|TRBJ2-3|TRBD1
SVESGTGYLEDTQY
>TRBV5-4|TRBJ2-2|TRBD1
ASSLTGVSTGELF
>TRBV5-1|TRBJ2-7|TRBD2
ASRLAGSSYEQY
>TRBV19|TRBJ1-5|.
ASSSQGLGQPQH
>TRBV5-4|TRBJ1-1|.
ASSSGSGAF
>TRBV19|TRBJ1-1|.
ASLQGNTEAF
>TRBV2|TRBJ1-2|.
ASSGEYGYT
>TRBV7-3|TRBJ2-1|.
ASSPHPSTYNEQF
>TRBV25-1|TRBJ1-1|.
ASSEFGQHTEAF
>TRBV28|TRBJ1-2|.
ASSSRVGGYT
>TRBV15|TRBJ2-2|TRBD2
ATIPGGRANTGELF
>TRBV20-1|TRBJ2-5|TRBD1
SASGAELRGTVKGETQY
>TRBV27|TRBJ2-2|.
ASGPLGGTGELF
>TRBV28|TRBJ1-2|.
ASSFLGRLYGYT
>TRBV28|TRBJ1-2|.
ASSLPPDRFKTNYGYT
>TRBV3-1/TRBV3-2|TRBJ2-3|TRBD2
ASSQDLYSGGAPTDTQY
>TRBV14|TRBJ2-1|TRBD1
ASSLSQGAVPRGSYNEQF
>TRBV28|TRBJ1-1|TRBD1
ASSPSDRVNTEAF
>TRBV28|TRBJ1-5|.
ASFSGGAANQPQH
>TRBV2|TRBJ1-2|TRBD1
ANSGQLNYGYT
>TRBV30|TRBJ1-2|TRBD1
AWSMTGVWYGYT
>TRBV19|TRBJ2-1|.
ASGLGGGPEQF
>TRBV6-2/TRBV6-3|TRBJ1-5|.
ASSYSGHSPSLYQPQH
>TRBV6-5|TRBJ1-2|TRBD1
ASSLDRDYGYT
>TRBV6-5|TRBJ2-1|TRBD2
ASRRLAGGNEQF
>TRBV12-5|TRBJ1-2|.
ASAGSNYGYT
>TRBV14|TRBJ1-2|TRBD1
ASSKGGDGYT
>TRBV5-1|TRBJ1-6|.
ASSLRGGDSPLH
>TRBV12-5|TRBJ1-1|.
ASGLGGNTEAF
>TRBV10-3|TRBJ2-1|.
AISGGAYNEQF
>TRBV9|TRBJ2-2|TRBD2
ASSVASGAAGELF
>TRBV5-5|TRBJ2-6|TRBD1
ASSSTGTGANVLT
>TRBV6-1|TRBJ1-2|.
ASSEWAGAGRSGYT
>TRBV14|TRBJ1-3|.
ASSQDRRPTSSGNTIY
>TRBV19|TRBJ1-5|.
ASETTGYSNQPQH
>TRBV5-1|TRBJ1-1|TRBD1
ASSRATGLDTEAF
>TRBV11-3|TRBJ1-6|.
ASSLEAPQFADSPLH
>TRBV24-1|TRBJ1-2|.
ATSGGYGYT